Shown below are 15 T cell receptor beta chains from a single sample sequenced in a study of OX40 agonist ivuxolimab in advanced cancers. Assay used: immunoSEQ multiplex PCR; TCRdb lists only in-frame clones, some missing. The sample shows roughly 12,000 clones, about 86% of them seen only once. Source: CD4+ or CD8+ T cells sorted from blood, taken in a trial of the OX40 agonist ivuxolimab. The receptors here all came from an adult with an advanced solid tumor such as melanoma, head and neck, liver or kidney cancer.

For the CDR3, the DNA is TGTGCCAGCAGTTTATCGTTCGGGGGCTTTAACACTGAAGCTTTCTTT. Translating it yields CASSLSFGGFNTEAFF. This chain connects TRBV27 to TRBJ1-1, with D tentatively TRBD1 (6 bases). This CDR3 spans 16 amino acids. The V end was cut by 0 bases, the J end by 2 bases, with 13 bases between. Germline loops: CDR1 MNHEY, CDR2 SMNVEV (reference sequence).

On this clone: Other DNA sequences in this sample translate to the same CDR3. This chain links TRBV4-3 with TRBJ1-5; possibly TRBD1 for D (5 bases). The V and J ends lost 3 bases and 4 bases respectively, with 10 bases between them. This CDR3 has 14 residues. Per the germline V gene, CDR1 is LGHNA and CDR2 is YSLEER. CDR3 amino acids: CASSQGTENQPQHF. DNA of the CDR3: TGCGCCAGCAGCCAGGGGACTGAGAATCAGCCCCAGCATTTT.

A note on this clone: This likely reflects a read error, since a far larger clone is one base away. CDR3 sequence reads: CASSPVAGELFF. The CDR3 DNA is TGTGCCAGCAGCCCGGTCGCCGGGGAGCTGTTTTTT. This chain uses TRBV5-6 with TRBJ2-2; D uncertain. The CDR3 runs 12 residues. V lost 4 bases, J lost 6 bases, and 7 bases lay in between. Per germline, CDR1 SGHDT and CDR2 YYEEEE.

The chain recombines TRBV4-3 with TRBJ2-5; perhaps TRBD2 as D (6 bases). CDR1 LGHNA and CDR2 YSLEER come from the germline V gene. Between the trimmed V and J ends, which lost 6 bases and 1 base, there was a span of 18 bases. The CDR3 sequence is 16 residues long. The CDR3 spells CASSGNWGESQETQYF. The CDR3 DNA follows: TGCGCCAGCAGTGGGAATTGGGGGGAGAGCCAAGAGACCCAGTACTTC.

A single count supports this clone. This rearrangement joins TRBV29-1 to TRBJ1-4; 9 positions agree with TRBD1. Germline V gene sequence: CDR1 SQVTM, CDR2 ANQGSEA. V shed 5 bases and J 7 bases; nucleotides not matched to a gene: 2. This CDR3 has 12 amino acids. The CDR3 region has the DNA TGCAGCGTTCGACAGGGGGTTGAAAAACTGTTTTTT. The encoded protein is CSVRQGVEKLFF.

The rearrangement joins TRBV19 to TRBJ2-3; tentative D call: TRBD2 (5 bases). The germline V gene encodes CDR1 LNHDA and CDR2 SQIVND (reference sequence). The CDR3 loop spans 14 amino acids. Trimming took 3 bases from V and 0 from J, leaving 7 bases between them. The CDR3 region is CASSIGLSTDTQYF. DNA for the CDR3: TGTGCCAGTAGTATCGGACTTAGCACAGATACGCAGTATTTT.

The chain uses TRBV10-3 and TRBJ1-1, with D uncertain. The CDR3 length is 11 residues. Germline lookup yields CDR1 ENHRY and CDR2 SYGVKD. V was clipped by 3 bases and J by 2 bases, with 1 base between them. The CDR3, as DNA: TGTGCCATCAGTGAAAACACTGAAGCTTTCTTT. As protein: CAISENTEAFF.

The J gene is TRBJ2-1, the V gene TRBV2, with D tentatively TRBD1 or TRBD2 (5 bases each). Germline V CDR1 and CDR2: SNHLY, FYNNEI. This CDR3 contains 15 residues. This CDR3 reads CASSRDASSYNEQFF. CDR3 coding DNA: TGTGCATCCTCCCGGGACGCGAGCTCCTACAATGAGCAGTTCTTC. Filled out from reference TRBV2 and TRBJ2-1, the complete variable domain reads EPEVTQTPSHQVTQMGQEVILRCVPISNHLYFYWYRQILGQKVEFLVSFYNNEISEKSEIFDDQFSVERPDGSNFTLKIRSTKLEDSAMYFCASSRDASSYNEQFFGPGTRLTVL.

This chain connects TRBV19 to TRBJ2-7; 7 bases agree with TRBD1. Germline CDR1 reads LNHDA; CDR2 reads SQIVND (reference sequence). The CDR3 runs 12 residues. After removal of 4 bases from V and 6 bases from J, the junction contained 3 bases not matched to a gene. CDR3 DNA: TGTGCCAGTAGTAGTAACAGGGGCGAGCAGTACTTC. Its protein is CASSSNRGEQYF.

This chain connects TRBV28 to TRBJ1-4; D not resolved. CDR1 and CDR2 (germline): MDHEN, SYDVKM. Trimming stripped 0 bases from V and 0 bases from J, with 11 bases between. CDR3 length: 17 amino acids. CDR3 amino acids: CASSLWSYAATNEKLFF. The CDR3 nucleotides read TGTGCCAGCAGTTTATGGAGTTATGCCGCAACTAATGAAAAACTGTTTTTT. The whole variable domain, filled in from reference TRBV28 and TRBJ1-4, reads DVKVTQSSRYLVKRTGEKVFLECVQDMDHENMFWYRQDPGLGLRLIYFSYDVKMKEKGDIPEGYSVSREKKERFSLILESASTNQTSMYLCASSLWSYAATNEKLFFGSGTQLSVL.

The V and J genes are TRBV5-1 and TRBJ2-7; TRBD1 matches 9 bases. Looked up from germline, CDR1 is SGHRS and CDR2 is YFSETQ. This CDR3 contains 15 residues. V gave up 4 bases and J gave up 1 base; unmatched junction bases: 6. In DNA, the CDR3 is TGCGCCAGCAGCATTCCGGGACAGGGTTCCTACGAGCAGTACTTC. It translates to CASSIPGQGSYEQYF.

This chain connects TRBV7-2 to TRBJ2-7; D may correspond to TRBD1 or TRBD2 (5 bases each). V lost 2 bases and J lost 7, with 21 bases in between. CDR1 SGHTA and CDR2 FQGNSA come from the germline V gene. CDR3 length: 16 amino acids. DNA of the CDR3: TGTGCCAGCAGCTTAAGGCCGGGACGAGGACGGGGAGAGCAGTACTTC. It codes for CASSLRPGRGRGEQYF.

The chain employs TRBV2 and TRBJ2-7, with 7 bases aligning to TRBD2. The CDR3 covers 14 residues. Trimming removed 4 bases from V and 3 bases from J; junction bases left unmatched: 6. Germline V gene sequence: CDR1 SNHLY, CDR2 FYNNEI. DNA of the CDR3: TGTGCCAGCAGTGTCCAGCGGGGAGACTACGAGCAGTACTTC. As protein: CASSVQRGDYEQYF.

The chain couples TRBV7-7 to TRBJ1-2, with D unresolved. Germline assignment: CDR1 SSHAT and CDR2 FNYEAQ (reference sequence). CDR3 length equals 14 residues. V shed 1 base and J shed 0 bases, with 6 bases lying between them. The CDR3 region is CASSLGGSNYGYTF. CDR3 nucleotides: TGTGCCAGCAGCTTAGGCGGATCTAACTATGGCTACACCTTC.

This chain uses TRBV14 with TRBJ2-7, with unresolved D. Between the trimmed V and J ends, which lost 2 bases and 2 bases, there was a span of 10 bases. This CDR3 is built from 14 residues. CDR1 is SGHDN and CDR2 is FVKESK in the germline V gene. The CDR3 DNA is TGTGCCAGCAGCCAACGCTTGCAGCCCTACGAGCAGTACTTC. Its protein is CASSQRLQPYEQYF.